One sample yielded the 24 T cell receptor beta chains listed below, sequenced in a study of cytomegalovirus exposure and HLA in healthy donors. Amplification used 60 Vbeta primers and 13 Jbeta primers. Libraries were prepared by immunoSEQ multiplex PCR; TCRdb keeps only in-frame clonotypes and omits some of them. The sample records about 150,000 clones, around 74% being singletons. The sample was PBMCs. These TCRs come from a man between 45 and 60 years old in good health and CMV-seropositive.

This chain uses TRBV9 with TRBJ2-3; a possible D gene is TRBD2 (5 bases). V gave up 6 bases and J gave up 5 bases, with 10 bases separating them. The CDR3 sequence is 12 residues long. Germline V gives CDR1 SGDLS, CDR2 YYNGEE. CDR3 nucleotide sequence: TGTGCCAGCAAGAGAACTAGAGATACGCAGTATTTT. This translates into CASKRTRDTQYF.

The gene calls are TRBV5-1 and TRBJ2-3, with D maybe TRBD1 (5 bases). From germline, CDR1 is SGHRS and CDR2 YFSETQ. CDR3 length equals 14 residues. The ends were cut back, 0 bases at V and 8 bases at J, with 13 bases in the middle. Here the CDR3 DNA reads TGCGCCAGCAGCTTGGAGCAGGGAAGTGTTACGCAGTATTTT. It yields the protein CASSLEQGSVTQYF. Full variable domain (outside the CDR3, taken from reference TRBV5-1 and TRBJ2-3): KAGVTQTPRYLIKTRGQQVTLSCSPISGHRSVSWYQQTPGQGLQFLFEYFSETQRNKGNFPGRFSGRQFSNSRSEMNVSTLELGDSALYLCASSLEQGSVTQYFGPGTRLTVL.

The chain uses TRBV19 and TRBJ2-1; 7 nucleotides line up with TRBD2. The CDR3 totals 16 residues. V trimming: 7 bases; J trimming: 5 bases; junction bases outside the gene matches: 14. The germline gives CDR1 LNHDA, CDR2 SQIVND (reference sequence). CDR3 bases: TGTGCCAGTACCGTTCTTACGGGAGGTGTCCACAATGAGCAGTTCTTC. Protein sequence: CASTVLTGGVHNEQFF.

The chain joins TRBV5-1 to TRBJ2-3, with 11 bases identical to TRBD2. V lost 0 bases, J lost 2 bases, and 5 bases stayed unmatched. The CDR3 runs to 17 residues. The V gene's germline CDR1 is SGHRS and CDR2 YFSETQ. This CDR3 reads CASSLELSGRATDTQYF. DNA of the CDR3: TGCGCCAGCAGCTTGGAGCTTAGCGGGAGGGCCACAGATACGCAGTATTTT.

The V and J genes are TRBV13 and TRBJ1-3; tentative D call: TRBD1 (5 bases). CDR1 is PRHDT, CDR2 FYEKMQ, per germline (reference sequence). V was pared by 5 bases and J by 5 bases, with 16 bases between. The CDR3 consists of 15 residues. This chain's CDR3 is CASSGRQNPRNTIYF. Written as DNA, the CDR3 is TGTGCCAGCAGCGGTCGACAGAATCCTCGAAACACCATATATTTT.

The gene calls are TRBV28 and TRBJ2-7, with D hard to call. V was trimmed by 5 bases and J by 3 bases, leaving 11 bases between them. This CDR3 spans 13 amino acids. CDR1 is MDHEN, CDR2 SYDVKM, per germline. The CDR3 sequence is CASSASFGYEQYF. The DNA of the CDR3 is TGTGCCAGCAGTGCGTCGTTCGGCTACGAGCAGTACTTC. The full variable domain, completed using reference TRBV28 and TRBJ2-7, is DVKVTQSSRYLVKRTGEKVFLECVQDMDHENMFWYRQDPGLGLRLIYFSYDVKMKEKGDIPEGYSVSREKKERFSLILESASTNQTSMYLCASSASFGYEQYFGPGTRLTVT.

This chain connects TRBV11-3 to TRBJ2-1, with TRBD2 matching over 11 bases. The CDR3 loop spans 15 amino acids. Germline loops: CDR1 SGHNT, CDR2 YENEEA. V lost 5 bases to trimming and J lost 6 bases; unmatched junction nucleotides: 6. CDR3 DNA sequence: TGTGCCAGCAGCCTAACTAGCGGGAGAGGCAATGAGCAGTTCTTC. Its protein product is CASSLTSGRGNEQFF.

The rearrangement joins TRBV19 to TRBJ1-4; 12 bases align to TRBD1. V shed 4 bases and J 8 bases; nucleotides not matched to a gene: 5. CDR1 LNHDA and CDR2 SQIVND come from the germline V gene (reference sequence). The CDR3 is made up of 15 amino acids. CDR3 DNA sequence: TGTGCCAGTAGTAGGATTGGGACAGGGGGCGAAAAACTGTTTTTT. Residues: CASSRIGTGGEKLFF. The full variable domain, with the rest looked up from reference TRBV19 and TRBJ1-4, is DGGITQSPKYLFRKEGQNVTLSCEQNLNHDAMYWYRQDPGQGLRLIYYSQIVNDFQKGDIAEGYSVSREKKESFPLTVTSAQKNPTAFYLCASSRIGTGGEKLFFGSGTQLSVL.

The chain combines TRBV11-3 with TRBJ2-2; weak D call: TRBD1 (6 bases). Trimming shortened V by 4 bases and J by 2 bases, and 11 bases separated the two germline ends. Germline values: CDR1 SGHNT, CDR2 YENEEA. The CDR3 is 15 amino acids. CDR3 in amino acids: CASSSGTSNTGELFF. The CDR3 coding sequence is TGTGCCAGCAGCTCCGGGACAAGCAACACCGGGGAGCTGTTTTTT.

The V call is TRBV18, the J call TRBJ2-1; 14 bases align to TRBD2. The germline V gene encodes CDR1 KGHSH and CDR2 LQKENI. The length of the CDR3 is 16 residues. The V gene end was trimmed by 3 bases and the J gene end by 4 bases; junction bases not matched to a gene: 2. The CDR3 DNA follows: TGTGCCAGCTCACCTGGGACTAGCGGGAGTTACAATGAGCAGTTCTTC. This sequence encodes CASSPGTSGSYNEQFF.

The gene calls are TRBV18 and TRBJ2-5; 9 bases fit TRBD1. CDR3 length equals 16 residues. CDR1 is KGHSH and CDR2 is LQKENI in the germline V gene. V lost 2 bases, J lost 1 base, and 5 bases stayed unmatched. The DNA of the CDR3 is TGTGCCAGCTCACCATTACCGGGACAGGGCCAAGAGACCCAGTACTTC. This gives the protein CASSPLPGQGQETQYF.

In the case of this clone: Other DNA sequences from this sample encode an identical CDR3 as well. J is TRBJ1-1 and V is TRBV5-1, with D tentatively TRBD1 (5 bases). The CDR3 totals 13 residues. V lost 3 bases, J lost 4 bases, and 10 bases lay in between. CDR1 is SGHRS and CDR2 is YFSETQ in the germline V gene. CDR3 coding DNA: TGCGCCAGCAGCTCGGGCGGGGGCACTGAAGCTTTCTTT. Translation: CASSSGGGTEAFF.

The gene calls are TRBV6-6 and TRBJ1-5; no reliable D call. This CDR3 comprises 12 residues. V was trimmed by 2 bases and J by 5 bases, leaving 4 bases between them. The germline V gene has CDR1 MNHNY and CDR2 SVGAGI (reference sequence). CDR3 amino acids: CASSYHYQPQHF. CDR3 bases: TGTGCCAGCAGTTACCATTATCAGCCCCAGCATTTT.

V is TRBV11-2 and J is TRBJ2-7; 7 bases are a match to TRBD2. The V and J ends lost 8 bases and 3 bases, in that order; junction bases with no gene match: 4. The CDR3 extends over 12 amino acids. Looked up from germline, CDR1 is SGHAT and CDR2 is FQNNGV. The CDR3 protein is CASRGGGYEQYF. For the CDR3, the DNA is TGTGCCAGCCGCGGCGGGGGCTACGAGCAGTACTTC.

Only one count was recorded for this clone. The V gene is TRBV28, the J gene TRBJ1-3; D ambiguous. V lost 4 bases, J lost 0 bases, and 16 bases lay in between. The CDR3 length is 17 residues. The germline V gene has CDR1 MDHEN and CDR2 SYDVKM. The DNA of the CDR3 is TGTGCCAGCAGTTCATATGCCCTGGGCAGCTCTGGAAACACCATATATTTT. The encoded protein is CASSSYALGSSGNTIYF.

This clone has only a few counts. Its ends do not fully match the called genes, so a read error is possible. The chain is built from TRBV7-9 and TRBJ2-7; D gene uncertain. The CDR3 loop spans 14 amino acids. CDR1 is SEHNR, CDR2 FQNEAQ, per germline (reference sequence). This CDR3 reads CSSSLVNRPYEQYF. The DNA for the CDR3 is TGTTCCAGCAGCTTAGTTAACAGACCCTACGAGCAGTACTTC.

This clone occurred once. The CDR3 DNA reads as TGTGCCAGCAGCTTGCTCGGGACTAGCGGGAGTGGAGGCTCCTACAATGAGCAGTTCTTC. Amino acids: CASSLLGTSGSGGSYNEQFF. This chain uses TRBV5-8 with TRBJ2-1; 14 positions match TRBD2. This CDR3 region has 20 residues. Germline CDR1 reads SGHTS; CDR2 reads YDEGEE. The trim removed 1 base at V and 0 bases at J, leaving 9 bases unmatched.

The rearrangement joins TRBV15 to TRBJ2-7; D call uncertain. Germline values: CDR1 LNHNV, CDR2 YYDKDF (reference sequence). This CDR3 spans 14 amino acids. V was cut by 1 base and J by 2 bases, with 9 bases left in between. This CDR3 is CATSRVSGPYEQYF. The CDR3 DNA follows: TGTGCCACCAGCAGAGTCTCAGGCCCCTACGAGCAGTACTTC.

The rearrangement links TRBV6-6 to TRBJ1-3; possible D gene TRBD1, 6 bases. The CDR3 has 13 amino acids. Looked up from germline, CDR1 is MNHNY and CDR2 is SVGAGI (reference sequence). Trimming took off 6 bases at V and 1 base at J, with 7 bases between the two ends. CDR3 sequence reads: CASRQGSGNTIYF. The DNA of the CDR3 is TGTGCCAGCAGACAGGGTTCTGGAAACACCATATATTTT.

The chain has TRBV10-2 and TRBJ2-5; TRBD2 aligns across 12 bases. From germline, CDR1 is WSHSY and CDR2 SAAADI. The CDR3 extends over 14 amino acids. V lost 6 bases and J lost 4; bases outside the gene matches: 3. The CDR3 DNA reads TGCGCCAGCAGAAAACTAGCGGGGGGAGAGACCCAGTACTTC. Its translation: CASRKLAGGETQYF.

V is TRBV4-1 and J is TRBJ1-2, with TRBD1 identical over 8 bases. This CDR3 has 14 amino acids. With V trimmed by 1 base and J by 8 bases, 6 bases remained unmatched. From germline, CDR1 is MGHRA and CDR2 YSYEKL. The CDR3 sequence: CASSQGLTGEGYTF. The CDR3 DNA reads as TGCGCCAGCAGCCAAGGGCTGACAGGGGAGGGCTACACCTTC.

This chain's CDR3 is CASSAEYQETQYF. The CDR3 nucleotides are TGCGCCAGCAGTGCTGAGTACCAAGAGACCCAGTACTTC. The chain couples TRBV10-2 to TRBJ2-5; D is unclear. This CDR3 is built from 13 residues. The V and J ends lost 4 bases and 0 bases respectively, with 6 bases between them. Germline loops: CDR1 WSHSY, CDR2 SAAADI.

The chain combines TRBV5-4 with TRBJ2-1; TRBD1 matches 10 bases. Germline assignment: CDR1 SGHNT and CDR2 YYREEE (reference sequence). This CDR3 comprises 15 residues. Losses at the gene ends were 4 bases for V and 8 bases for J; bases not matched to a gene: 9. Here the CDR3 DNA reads TGTGCCAGCAGCGGCCGGGACAGGGGTCTGGATGAGCAGTTCTTC. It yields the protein CASSGRDRGLDEQFF.

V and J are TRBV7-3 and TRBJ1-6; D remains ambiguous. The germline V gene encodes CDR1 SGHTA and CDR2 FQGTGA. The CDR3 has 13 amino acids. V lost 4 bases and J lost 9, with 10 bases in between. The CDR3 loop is CASSSQSGSPLHF. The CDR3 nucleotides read TGTGCCAGCAGCTCACAATCGGGTTCACCCCTCCACTTT.